Listed below are T cell receptor beta chains from one sample, sequenced in a study of brain T cells in children with intractable seizures. This table comes from immunoSEQ multiplex PCR, and its TCRdb copy is limited to in-frame clones, with some not included. Counted here are roughly 64,000 clones, approximately 95% occurring once; the ten biggest clones make up roughly 0.4%. This specimen was peripheral blood, taken at surgery. These receptors all stem from a boy under two years old with focal cortical dysplasia and intractable seizures. Both conserved end residues are part of each CDR3. Each record gives: D gene, J gene, clone size, V gene, CDR3 protein, CDR3 DNA. The D gene is left open where the match is weak. Not every row has a clone size; where given, it reads once, few, many or a size class.

.,TRBJ2-7,once,TRBV7-9,CASSLVTYEQYF,TGTGCCAGCAGCCTCGTCACCTACGAGCAGTACTTC
.,TRBJ1-2,.,TRBV5-4,CASSLMGGRDGYTF,TGTGCCAGCAGCTTGATGGGGGGGCGGGATGGCTACACCTTC
.,TRBJ2-7,.,TRBV11-2,CASSLLQAENEQYF,TGTGCCAGCAGCTTACTTCAGGCGGAGAACGAGCAGTACTTC
TRBD2,TRBJ2-3,.,TRBV5-1,CASSFVGTSGSGGTDTQYF,TGCGCCAGCAGCTTCGTCGGGACTAGCGGGAGCGGAGGCACAGATACGCAGTATTTT
TRBD2,TRBJ2-2,.,TRBV7-7,CASSSGLAGTGELFF,TGTGCCAGCAGCTCAGGACTAGCGGGAACCGGGGAGCTGTTTTTT
.,TRBJ2-7,.,TRBV14,CASSQGSGYEQYF,TGTGCCAGCAGCCAAGGTTCAGGTTACGAGCAGTACTTC
TRBD2,TRBJ2-1,.,TRBV5-4,CASSYDQYSSSGGRDEQFF,TGTGCCAGCAGTTACGACCAATACTCTTCTAGCGGGGGGCGGGATGAGCAGTTCTTC
.,TRBJ2-5,.,TRBV28,CASSFWRGKETQYF,TGTGCCAGCAGTTTTTGGAGGGGGAAAGAGACCCAGTACTTC
TRBD1,TRBJ2-1,.,TRBV28,CASSGQGVYNEQFF,TGTGCCAGCAGTGGTCAGGGGGTGTACAATGAGCAGTTCTTC
.,TRBJ2-3,.,TRBV9,CASSVGLVDTDTQYF,TGTGCCAGCAGCGTAGGACTAGTGGACACAGATACGCAGTATTTT
.,TRBJ1-5,.,TRBV6-5,CASTRGDSNQPQHF,TGTGCCAGCACGAGGGGGGATAGCAATCAGCCCCAGCATTTT
.,TRBJ1-1,once,TRBV10-3,CAISEGQGGMNTEAFF,TGTGCCATCAGTGAAGGGCAGGGAGGCATGAACACTGAAGCTTTCTTT
.,TRBJ2-2,.,TRBV2,CASSDLQGRYTGELFF,TGTGCCAGCAGTGACCTCCAGGGCAGGTACACCGGGGAGCTGTTTTTT
.,TRBJ1-2,.,TRBV6-1,CASSESRGPYGYTF,TGTGCCAGCAGTGAAAGCAGGGGTCCCTATGGCTACACCTTC
.,TRBJ1-1,.,TRBV10-3,CAISVVGDNTEAFF,TGTGCCATCAGTGTAGTAGGGGACAACACTGAAGCTTTCTTT
.,TRBJ1-4,.,TRBV4-2,CASSPDQNEKLFF,TGTGCCAGCAGCCCGGACCAGAATGAAAAACTGTTTTTT
.,TRBJ2-7,.,TRBV4-3,CASSQDGGRSNEQYF,TGCGCCAGCAGCCAAGATGGTGGGAGGAGCAACGAGCAGTACTTC
TRBD2,TRBJ2-7,.,TRBV11-2,CASSWTAGEDYEQYF,TGTGCCAGCAGCTGGACAGCGGGGGAGGACTACGAGCAGTACTTC
TRBD2,TRBJ2-5,.,TRBV19,CASRTSGPPQETQYF,TGTGCCAGTAGAACTAGCGGTCCCCCACAAGAGACCCAGTACTTC
TRBD1,TRBJ2-7,once,TRBV18,CASSPTPGTGHEQYF,TGTGCCAGCTCACCGACGCCCGGGACAGGACACGAGCAGTACTTC
TRBD1,TRBJ2-7,.,TRBV7-9,CASSSRTGGGHEQYF,TGTGCCAGCAGCTCTCGAACAGGGGGTGGGCACGAGCAGTACTTC
TRBD1,TRBJ1-4,.,TRBV4-1,CASSQAIAFGTGDEKLFF,TGCGCCAGCAGCCAAGCTATAGCCTTTGGGACAGGGGATGAAAAACTGTTTTTT
TRBD1,TRBJ1-2,.,TRBV5-1,CASSYSRNQGANYGYTF,TGCGCCAGCAGCTACTCACGCAATCAGGGGGCCAACTATGGCTACACCTTC
.,TRBJ1-6,.,TRBV5-4,CASSSMSYNSPLHF,TGTGCCAGCAGCTCGATGTCCTATAATTCACCCCTCCACTTT
TRBD1,TRBJ1-5,few,TRBV4-2,CASSQNPGTGSNQPQHF,TGTGCCAGCAGCCAGAATCCCGGGACAGGGAGCAATCAGCCCCAGCATTTT
.,TRBJ2-7,once,TRBV7-9,CASSYAGYEQYF,TGTGCCAGCAGCTATGCAGGGTACGAGCAGTACTTC
.,TRBJ1-6,.,TRBV7-3,CASSSLDGSPLHF,TGTGCCAGCAGCTCACTAGACGGCTCACCCCTCCACTTT
.,TRBJ1-5,.,TRBV27,CASSLRDLGPQPQHF,TGTGCCAGCAGTTTAAGGGACCTCGGGCCACAGCCCCAGCATTTT
TRBD2,TRBJ2-2,.,TRBV7-2,CASSQSGGSSAGELFF,TGTGCCAGCAGCCAATCCGGGGGGAGTAGCGCCGGGGAGCTGTTTTTT
.,TRBJ2-5,.,TRBV27,CASSLSITETQYF,TGTGCCAGCAGTTTAAGCATTACAGAGACCCAGTACTTC
TRBD2,TRBJ2-5,once,TRBV14,CASSQDTGGAQETQYF,TGTGCCAGCAGCCAAGATACGGGGGGGGCCCAGGAGACCCAGTACTTC
TRBD2,TRBJ2-7,once,TRBV6-2/TRBV6-3,CASSNTAGVYEQYF,TGTGCCAGCAGTAACACCGCGGGGGTCTACGAGCAGTACTTC
.,TRBJ1-1,.,TRBV5-1,CASSLLSAMNTEAFF,TGCGCCAGCAGCTTGTTGTCAGCCATGAACACTGAAGCTTTCTTT
.,TRBJ2-6,.,TRBV7-3,CASSRTTGYGANVLTF,TGTGCCAGCAGCCGTACAACTGGCTACGGGGCCAACGTCCTGACTTTC
.,TRBJ1-6,.,TRBV28,CASSLDSAYNSPLHF,TGTGCCAGCAGTTTAGACTCGGCTTATAATTCACCCCTCCACTTT
.,TRBJ2-1,.,TRBV12-3/TRBV12-4,CASSLGGNEQFF,TGTGCCAGCAGTTTAGGGGGCAATGAGCAGTTCTTC
.,TRBJ2-1,.,TRBV5-1,CASTTMGTNSFDEQFF,TGCGCCAGCACCACCATGGGAACTAATTCCTTCGATGAGCAGTTCTTC
TRBD1,TRBJ1-1,.,TRBV19,CASSKAGTGVTEAFF,TGTGCCAGTAGTAAGGCCGGGACAGGGGTTACTGAAGCTTTCTTT
.,TRBJ1-2,.,TRBV7-2,CASSLDNYGYTF,TGTGCCAGCAGCTTAGACAACTATGGCTACACCTTC
.,TRBJ2-3,.,TRBV7-3,CASSWGTSPQDTQYF,TGTGCCAGCAGCTGGGGGACCTCCCCTCAGGATACGCAGTATTTT
.,TRBJ2-5,.,TRBV14,CASSPFERRTETQYF,TGTGCCAGCAGCCCCTTCGAACGGAGGACTGAGACCCAGTACTTC
.,TRBJ1-1,.,TRBV12-3/TRBV12-4,CASSLGMNTEAFF,TGTGCCAGCAGTTTAGGGATGAACACTGAAGCTTTCTTT
TRBD2,TRBJ2-1,.,TRBV6-5,CATTVGGDAYNEQFF,TGTGCCACTACGGTTGGGGGGGATGCCTACAATGAGCAGTTCTTC
.,TRBJ1-1,.,TRBV28,CATFGHNTEAFF,TGTGCCACCTTCGGACATAACACTGAAGCTTTCTTT
TRBD2,TRBJ2-3,.,TRBV27,CASTGTTTDTQYF,TGTGCCAGCACTGGGACTACCACAGATACGCAGTATTTT